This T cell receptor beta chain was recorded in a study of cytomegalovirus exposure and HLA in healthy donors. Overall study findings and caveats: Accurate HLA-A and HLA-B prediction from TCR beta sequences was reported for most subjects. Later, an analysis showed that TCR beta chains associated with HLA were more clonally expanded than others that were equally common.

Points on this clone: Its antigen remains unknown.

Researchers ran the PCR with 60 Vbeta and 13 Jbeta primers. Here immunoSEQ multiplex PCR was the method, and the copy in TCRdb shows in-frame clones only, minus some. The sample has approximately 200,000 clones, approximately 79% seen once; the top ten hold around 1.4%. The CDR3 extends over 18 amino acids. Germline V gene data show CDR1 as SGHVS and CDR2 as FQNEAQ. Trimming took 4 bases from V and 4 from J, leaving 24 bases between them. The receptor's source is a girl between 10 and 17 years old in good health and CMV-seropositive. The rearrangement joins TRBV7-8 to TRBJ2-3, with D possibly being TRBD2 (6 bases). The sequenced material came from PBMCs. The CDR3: CASSWRDWGARAADTQYF. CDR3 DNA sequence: TGTGCCAGCAGCTGGAGGGACTGGGGAGCCAGGGCGGCAGATACGCAGTATTTT.